These T cell receptor beta chains were read from a single sample in a study of OX40 agonist ivuxolimab in advanced cancers. Assay: immunoSEQ multiplex PCR; the TCRdb copy retains only in-frame clones and omits some. This table has about 52,000 clones, roughly nine tenths appearing once. The source was CD4+ or CD8+ T cells sorted from blood, collected in a trial of the OX40 agonist ivuxolimab. All receptors come from an adult with an advanced solid tumor such as melanoma, head and neck, liver or kidney cancer. Each CDR3 is given with its conserved first and last residue. A D gene is named only where the DNA matches it firmly. Clone size, where shown, is once, few, many, or a class for clones that have expanded.

TGTGCCAGCAGCCAATACAACCCGGGACAGCCCCTCTATGGCTACACCTTC,CASSQYNPGQPLYGYTF,TRBJ1-2,.,TRBD1,TRBV4-2
TGCGCCAGCAGCCAAGATTTCTGGGCGGGGGGTAGGACAGATACGCAGTATTTT,CASSQDFWAGGRTDTQYF,TRBJ2-3,.,TRBD2,TRBV4-1
TGCGCCAGCAGCTACCCGGGACAGAACTATGGCTACACCTTC,CASSYPGQNYGYTF,TRBJ1-2,once,TRBD1,TRBV5-1
TGTGCCAGCAGTTTAGACGGGAACTATGGCTACACCTTC,CASSLDGNYGYTF,TRBJ1-2,.,.,TRBV28
TGTGCCTGGGTCCCTACAGGGTTAATCTACGAGCAGTACTTC,CAWVPTGLIYEQYF,TRBJ2-7,.,.,TRBV30
TGTGCCAGCAGCCGTGGGGGGAGCACAGATACGCAGTATTTT,CASSRGGSTDTQYF,TRBJ2-3,.,.,TRBV11-3
TGCGCCAGCAGCCAAGATCGAAAGGGCAACATAGGAATATCACCCCTCCACTTT,CASSQDRKGNIGISPLHF,TRBJ1-6,once,.,TRBV4-1
TGTGCCAGCAGCGGGATTATCGGGGAGCTGTTTTTT,CASSGIIGELFF,TRBJ2-2,.,.,TRBV7-3
TGCGCCACACGGGTTACAACGGATACGCAGTATTTT,CATRVTTDTQYF,TRBJ2-3,.,.,TRBV5-1
TGTGCCAGCAGCTTGACGGGACAGGGGAACGAAAAACTGTTTTTT,CASSLTGQGNEKLFF,TRBJ1-4,.,TRBD1,TRBV5-6
TGCGCCAGCAGCTTGCGGTCCACCGGAGCCTACAATGAGCAGTTCTTC,CASSLRSTGAYNEQFF,TRBJ2-1,.,.,TRBV5-1
TGTGCCAGCAGCTTAGAGACAGCTAATGAAAAACTGTTTTTT,CASSLETANEKLFF,TRBJ1-4,.,.,TRBV11-2
TGTGCCAGCAGCTCCCTAGCAGTGACAGGGGGCTACGAGCAGTACTTC,CASSSLAVTGGYEQYF,TRBJ2-7,.,TRBD1,TRBV5-4
TGTGCCAGCAGTAGCGGGGAACGCAATGAGCAGTTCTTC,CASSSGERNEQFF,TRBJ2-1,once,TRBD2,TRBV28
TGTGCCAGCTCAACATCCGGGTACGAGCAGTACTTC,CASSTSGYEQYF,TRBJ2-7,once,.,TRBV18
TGTGCCAGCTCACGGACAGGGTGGGACACTGAAGCTTTCTTT,CASSRTGWDTEAFF,TRBJ1-1,.,TRBD1,TRBV18
TGCGCCAGCAGCACTACAGGGGAATATGGCTACACCTTC,CASSTTGEYGYTF,TRBJ1-2,.,TRBD1,TRBV5-1
TGTGCCAGCAGTGATGGGGGCCCTAACACTGAAGCTTTCTTT,CASSDGGPNTEAFF,TRBJ1-1,.,.,TRBV2
TGTGCCAGCGGGGGCGGCGATGCAACTAATGAAAAACTGTTTTTT,CASGGGDATNEKLFF,TRBJ1-4,.,.,TRBV19
TGTGCCAGCAGCGCGGACAGGCGACCCAATGAAAAACTGTTTTTT,CASSADRRPNEKLFF,TRBJ1-4,.,TRBD1,TRBV9
TGTGCCAGCTCACCGCGACAACCTCTAATCTCGATCACTGAAGCTTTCTTT,CASSPRQPLISITEAFF,TRBJ1-1,.,.,TRBV18
TGTGCCACCAAGATAGTCCCGACAGCTAACACCGGGGAGCTGTTTTTT,CATKIVPTANTGELFF,TRBJ2-2,.,.,TRBV10-3
TGTGCCAGCAGCTACTCAGGGAGTAACTATGGCTACACCTTC,CASSYSGSNYGYTF,TRBJ1-2,.,.,TRBV11-2
TGCGCCAGCAGCTTGGCCGGGACCGATATCGGGGAGACCCAGTACTTC,CASSLAGTDIGETQYF,TRBJ2-5,.,.,TRBV5-1
TGTGCCAGCAGCCCCCAGGGGAATATTCCTAATTCACCCCTCCACTTT,CASSPQGNIPNSPLHF,TRBJ1-6,once,.,TRBV7-8
TGTGCCAGCAGCGATCGACAGGGGTGGGGGCCCCTCCACTTT,CASSDRQGWGPLHF,TRBJ1-6,.,TRBD1,TRBV9
TGTGCCAGCAGCCAAGATAATAAGGGGGCTGAAGATACGCAGTATTTT,CASSQDNKGAEDTQYF,TRBJ2-3,.,TRBD1,TRBV4-2
TGTGCCAGCAGTGACTACTACGAGCAGTACTTC,CASSDYYEQYF,TRBJ2-7,.,.,TRBV6-1
TGTGCCAGCCGAAAGGGGCAGGGGATAGCTTCTGGGGCCAACGTCCTGACTTTC,CASRKGQGIASGANVLTF,TRBJ2-6,.,.,TRBV11-2
TGTGCCAGCAGTTTCCCAGGGGGCGCGGGTGGCTACACCTTC,CASSFPGGAGGYTF,TRBJ1-2,.,TRBD1,TRBV27
TGTGCCAGTAGTGATCGACAGCATCCCAATTCACCCCTCCACTTT,CASSDRQHPNSPLHF,TRBJ1-6,.,.,TRBV19
TGTGCCAGCAGTTCCCATTCGGGGAGGACGACTTTCTTT,CASSSHSGRTTFF,TRBJ1-1,.,.,TRBV27
TGTGCCAGCAGCTTTTCTCGGGGGTTGCCTAATTCACCCCTCCACTTT,CASSFSRGLPNSPLHF,TRBJ1-6,once,.,TRBV11-2
TGTGCCAGCAGCGCTCAGGAGAGCTCCTACGAGCAGTACTTC,CASSAQESSYEQYF,TRBJ2-7,.,.,TRBV7-6
TGTGCCAGCTCACCATATAAAACCGGCACAGATACGCAGTATTTT,CASSPYKTGTDTQYF,TRBJ2-3,.,.,TRBV18
TGTGCCAGCAGCTTAGCGGGCCGTTTAGGATCACCCCTCCACTTT,CASSLAGRLGSPLHF,TRBJ1-6,.,.,TRBV7-9
TGTGCCAGCAGCCCCACCTACAATGAGCAGTTCTTC,CASSPTYNEQFF,TRBJ2-1,.,.,TRBV5-5